Listed below are T cell receptor beta chains from one sample, sequenced in a study of cytomegalovirus exposure and HLA in healthy donors. Sequencing used immunoSEQ multiplex PCR; TCRdb keeps in-frame clones, though not all of them. The repertoire holds about 120,000 clones, approximately 76% seen once, with approximately 30% in the top ten. Sequenced sample: PBMCs. Receptors originate from a man between 60 and 75 years old in good health and CMV-seropositive. The CDR3 runs from the conserved cysteine through the conserved F or W. The order of the fields is V gene, clone size, J gene, D gene, CDR3 DNA, CDR3 protein. D genes are given only for firm matches. Rows may omit the clone size; those that give it use once, few, many or a size class.

V gene: TRBV4-2
clone size: few
J gene: TRBJ1-2
D gene: -
CDR3 DNA: TGTGCCAGCAGCCAAGATAGCGCAGGCCTTAACTATGGCTACACCTTC
CDR3 protein: CASSQDSAGLNYGYTF

V gene: TRBV18
clone size: -
J gene: TRBJ1-1
D gene: -
CDR3 DNA: TGTGCCAGCTCCCCAGACAGGTTCACTGAAGCTTTCTTT
CDR3 protein: CASSPDRFTEAFF

V gene: TRBV2
clone size: -
J gene: TRBJ1-1
D gene: -
CDR3 DNA: TGTGCCAGCAGTGAGAGGCAGGGCGGGGCTGAAGCTTTCTTT
CDR3 protein: CASSERQGGAEAFF

V gene: TRBV30
clone size: -
J gene: TRBJ2-3
D gene: TRBD2
CDR3 DNA: TGTGCCTGGAGTGTAAGGGCGGGGGGGTACAGCACAGATACGCAGTATTTT
CDR3 protein: CAWSVRAGGYSTDTQYF

V gene: TRBV6-6
clone size: -
J gene: TRBJ1-1
D gene: TRBD1
CDR3 DNA: TGTGCCAGCAGTTACCCTAAGACAGGGTTCACTGAAGCTTTCTTT
CDR3 protein: CASSYPKTGFTEAFF

V gene: TRBV5-1
clone size: -
J gene: TRBJ2-1
D gene: -
CDR3 DNA: TGCGCCAGCAGCTTGAGGTCTCGACAGGGACTCTACAATGAGCAGTTCTTC
CDR3 protein: CASSLRSRQGLYNEQFF

V gene: TRBV5-6
clone size: -
J gene: TRBJ2-3
D gene: -
CDR3 DNA: TGTGCCAGCAGCCCCTCGGGACACGGTTTTTCAGATACGCAGTATTTT
CDR3 protein: CASSPSGHGFSDTQYF

V gene: TRBV5-5
clone size: -
J gene: TRBJ2-5
D gene: -
CDR3 DNA: TGTGCCAGCAGCTTCCAACCCTCGACTGGAGAGACCCAGTACTTC
CDR3 protein: CASSFQPSTGETQYF

V gene: TRBV6-5
clone size: few
J gene: TRBJ1-2
D gene: TRBD1
CDR3 DNA: TGTGCCAGCAGTTATGGGACAGGCTTAGCTAACTATGGCTACACCTTC
CDR3 protein: CASSYGTGLANYGYTF

V gene: TRBV11-2
clone size: -
J gene: TRBJ1-3
D gene: -
CDR3 DNA: TGTGCCAGCAGCTTAGTGAGCTCTGGAAACACCATATATTTT
CDR3 protein: CASSLVSSGNTIYF

V gene: TRBV6-1
clone size: -
J gene: TRBJ1-6
D gene: -
CDR3 DNA: TGTGCCAGCATCTTCGGAGATAATTCACCCCTCCACTTT
CDR3 protein: CASIFGDNSPLHF

V gene: TRBV5-1
clone size: -
J gene: TRBJ2-4
D gene: -
CDR3 DNA: TGCGCCAGCAGCCAACGACACGGACAAGAAAACATTCAGTACTTC
CDR3 protein: CASSQRHGQENIQYF

V gene: TRBV7-2
clone size: -
J gene: TRBJ1-2
D gene: TRBD1
CDR3 DNA: TGTGCCAGCAGGCCAGCAGGGGGGAACTATGGCTACACCTTC
CDR3 protein: CASRPAGGNYGYTF

V gene: TRBV5-1
clone size: -
J gene: TRBJ1-2
D gene: -
CDR3 DNA: TGCGCCAGCAGCTTGGCTCCAGGGTACTATGGCTACACCTTC
CDR3 protein: CASSLAPGYYGYTF

V gene: TRBV6-1
clone size: -
J gene: TRBJ1-1
D gene: -
CDR3 DNA: TGTGCCAGCAGTGAACGGCGGTTATCAGCTTTCTTT
CDR3 protein: CASSERRLSAFF

V gene: TRBV9
clone size: -
J gene: TRBJ2-7
D gene: TRBD2
CDR3 DNA: TGTGCCAGCAGCGCCGGACTAGCGGGAGGGCTAGACGAGCAGTACTTC
CDR3 protein: CASSAGLAGGLDEQYF

V gene: TRBV5-5
clone size: few
J gene: TRBJ2-5
D gene: TRBD1
CDR3 DNA: TGTGCCAGCAGCTCACAGGGGGCCAGAGAGACCCAGTACTTC
CDR3 protein: CASSSQGARETQYF

V gene: TRBV30
clone size: -
J gene: TRBJ2-1
D gene: -
CDR3 DNA: TGTGCCTGGAGTGTAGGAGGCGGGCTCAATGAGCAGTTCTTC
CDR3 protein: CAWSVGGGLNEQFF

V gene: TRBV9
clone size: -
J gene: TRBJ1-1
D gene: TRBD1
CDR3 DNA: TGTGCCAGCAGCGGACGGGACAGGGGGTGGCAAAACACTGAAGCTTTCTTT
CDR3 protein: CASSGRDRGWQNTEAFF

V gene: TRBV27
clone size: -
J gene: TRBJ2-1
D gene: TRBD2
CDR3 DNA: TGTGCCAGCAGTCTCGGGACTAGCCGCCGTTACAATGAGCAGTTCTTC
CDR3 protein: CASSLGTSRRYNEQFF

V gene: TRBV18
clone size: -
J gene: TRBJ2-1
D gene: TRBD1
CDR3 DNA: TGTGCCAGCTCACAGACAGGGGGTGCTTACAATGAGCAGTTCTTC
CDR3 protein: CASSQTGGAYNEQFF

V gene: TRBV6-1
clone size: -
J gene: TRBJ2-7
D gene: -
CDR3 DNA: TGTGCCAGCAGTGATTTCTACGGGATCGGTCCCGAGCAGTACTTC
CDR3 protein: CASSDFYGIGPEQYF

V gene: TRBV6-4
clone size: -
J gene: TRBJ2-3
D gene: TRBD1
CDR3 DNA: TGTGCCAGCGAACTAGAGACAGGGACGGGGACGCAGTATTTT
CDR3 protein: CASELETGTGTQYF

V gene: TRBV5-1
clone size: once
J gene: TRBJ1-5
D gene: TRBD1
CDR3 DNA: TGCGCCAGCAGCTTGACCGGACAGGGCGTGGATCAGCCCCAGCATTTT
CDR3 protein: CASSLTGQGVDQPQHF

V gene: TRBV9
clone size: -
J gene: TRBJ2-7
D gene: TRBD2
CDR3 DNA: TGTGCCAGCAGCGCCGGGACTAGCGGGAGAGTGGTGCCATACTTC
CDR3 protein: CASSAGTSGRVVPYF

V gene: TRBV27
clone size: -
J gene: TRBJ1-5
D gene: TRBD1
CDR3 DNA: TGTGCCAGCAGGCTACAGGGGTTGGGCAATCAGCCCCAGCATTTT
CDR3 protein: CASRLQGLGNQPQHF

V gene: TRBV6-5
clone size: few
J gene: TRBJ1-1
D gene: TRBD1
CDR3 DNA: TGTGCCAGCAGAGCCGGGACAGGGAACACTGAAGCTTTCTTT
CDR3 protein: CASRAGTGNTEAFF

V gene: TRBV5-5
clone size: -
J gene: TRBJ1-6
D gene: TRBD1
CDR3 DNA: TGTGCCAGCAGCTTGGGTGCAGGGGGCTATGGCTCCTATAATTCACCCCTCCACTTT
CDR3 protein: CASSLGAGGYGSYNSPLHF

V gene: TRBV7-2
clone size: -
J gene: TRBJ2-5
D gene: TRBD1
CDR3 DNA: TGTGCCAGCAGCTCAAGGACAGGGGGCGCGATAGAGACCCAGTACTTC
CDR3 protein: CASSSRTGGAIETQYF

V gene: TRBV6-5
clone size: -
J gene: TRBJ2-2
D gene: -
CDR3 DNA: TGTGCCAGCAGCTTACGGACCGGGGAGCTGTTTTTT
CDR3 protein: CASSLRTGELFF

V gene: TRBV5-1
clone size: -
J gene: TRBJ1-5
D gene: TRBD1
CDR3 DNA: TGCGCCAGCAGCTCGGGGACAGGGGCCGGTCAGCCCCAGCATTTT
CDR3 protein: CASSSGTGAGQPQHF

V gene: TRBV27
clone size: -
J gene: TRBJ2-2
D gene: TRBD1
CDR3 DNA: TGTGCCAGCAGCCCCGACAGGGGGTTAAACACCGGGGAGCTGTTTTTT
CDR3 protein: CASSPDRGLNTGELFF

V gene: TRBV5-4
clone size: -
J gene: TRBJ1-1
D gene: TRBD1
CDR3 DNA: TGTGCCAGCAGTACCGGGACAGGATTAATGAACACTGAAGCTTTCTTT
CDR3 protein: CASSTGTGLMNTEAFF

V gene: TRBV7-8
clone size: -
J gene: TRBJ1-1
D gene: TRBD1
CDR3 DNA: TGTGCCAGCAGCATCTGGACAGGGGCCACTGAAGCTTTCTTT
CDR3 protein: CASSIWTGATEAFF